The 10 T cell receptor beta chains listed next were all sequenced from one sample in a study of T cells after yellow fever vaccination. One entry per CDR3 protein, called by TCRdb with MiXCR from the 5' RACE reads. The data contain over 65,000 distinct CDR3 sequences, about 14% of them singletons. The specimen comprised CD8+ T cells not binding an NS4B(214-222) dextramer, sorted from PBMCs, sampled more than 20 days after the first yellow fever vaccination. The receptor source for this set is a man aged 18 to 35 who received the YFV17D yellow fever vaccine.

This clonotype was counted a few times. The V call is TRBV10-3, the J call TRBJ2-1, with a weak D call TRBD2 (7 bases). Trimming shortened V by 5 bases and J by 1 base, and 12 bases separated the two germline ends. CDR1 ENHRY and CDR2 SYGVKD come from the germline V gene. This CDR3 region has 15 residues. In nucleotides, the CDR3 is TGTGCCATCAGTACGGGGGGCGAATCCTACAATGAGCAGTTCTTC. This gives the protein CAISTGGESYNEQFF.

The chain combines TRBV29-1 with TRBJ1-1; D is undetermined. The ends were cut back, 7 bases at V and 0 bases at J, with 9 bases in the middle. The germline CDR1 and CDR2 sequences are SQVTM and ANQGSEA. The CDR3 contains 12 residues. CDR3 loop: CSGTDMNTEAFF. CDR3 bases: TGCAGCGGTACAGACATGAACACTGAAGCTTTCTTT.

This clonotype was seen only a few times. This rearrangement joins TRBV20-1 to TRBJ2-3, with 7 bases identical to TRBD2. Germline loops: CDR1 DFQATT, CDR2 SNEGSKA (reference sequence). V was pared by 6 bases and J by 4 bases, with 13 bases of the junction left unmatched. The CDR3 consists of 15 residues. The CDR3 is CSAEDSSGEADTQYF. CDR3 coding DNA: TGCAGTGCCGAGGACTCAAGCGGGGAGGCAGATACGCAGTATTTT.

This clonotype was seen a few times. J is TRBJ1-6 and V is TRBV28; TRBD1 aligns across 7 bases. Trimming took 6 bases from V and 5 from J; bases not matched to a gene: 7. CDR3 size: 15 residues. Germline CDR1 MDHEN, CDR2 SYDVKM. In DNA, the CDR3 is TGTGCCAGCAGCGGGGTGGGGACAGATAATTCACCCCTCCACTTT. Amino acid sequence: CASSGVGTDNSPLHF.

This clonotype was observed a few times. The chain combines TRBV12-5 with TRBJ1-2, with 7 positions matching TRBD1. The length of the CDR3 is 15 residues. Per germline, CDR1 LGHNT and CDR2 FRNRAP. The ends lost 4 bases at V and 6 bases at J; junction bases unmatched: 11. CDR3 sequence (DNA): TGTGCTAGTGGTTCTACAGGGGCCGGGGAGAATGGCTACACCTTC. Translating it yields CASGSTGAGENGYTF.

Many counts were recorded for this clonotype. This chain links TRBV29-1 with TRBJ1-2; the D is unclear. The CDR3 is 13 residues long. CDR1 and CDR2 from the germline V gene are SQVTM and ANQGSEA. Trimming left V 0 bases short and J 4 bases short, with 9 bases between. CDR3 sequence (DNA): TGCAGCGTTGAAGATCTGGCTCTCTATGGCTACACCTTC. Its protein is CSVEDLALYGYTF.

This clonotype has a count of ten or more. The CDR3 protein is CASSPKADGWVNAQYF. The CDR3 bases are TGTGCCAGCAGCCCCAAGGCGGATGGTTGGGTTAATGCGCAGTATTTT. V and J are TRBV7-3 and TRBJ2-3, with D unresolved. There are 16 residues in the CDR3. Germline V gene lookup returns CDR1 SGHTA and CDR2 FQGTGA. V was pared by 5 bases and J by 10 bases, with 25 bases between.

This clonotype was recorded a few times. The rearrangement links TRBV20-1 to TRBJ1-5; D is uncertain. V was pared by 6 bases and J by 0 bases, with 21 bases between. CDR1 is DFQATT and CDR2 is SNEGSKA in the germline V gene (reference sequence). This CDR3 spans 17 amino acids. The CDR3 spells CSATTFPRESSNQPQHF. CDR3 coding DNA: TGCAGTGCCACTACTTTCCCTCGGGAGTCTAGCAATCAGCCCCAGCATTTT.

This clonotype was seen a handful of times. The chain is built from TRBV6-2 or TRBV6-3 and TRBJ2-4, with D perhaps assigned TRBD1 or TRBD2 (5 bases each). Germline V gene data show CDR1 as MNHEY and CDR2 as SVGEGT. Between the trimmed V and J ends, which lost 2 bases and 0 bases, there was a span of 17 bases. The CDR3 spans 18 residues. CDR3 sequence (DNA): TGTGCCAGCAGTTACGAAGGTTGGGGGTTGTTAGCCAAAAACATTCAGTACTTC. Translation: CASSYEGWGLLAKNIQYF.

V and J are TRBV7-9 and TRBJ2-3, with 13 bases fitting TRBD2. The CDR3 has 17 amino acids. After removal of 6 bases from V and 5 bases from J, the junction contained 11 bases not matched to a gene. CDR1 and CDR2 from the germline V gene are SEHNR and FQNEAQ (reference sequence). CDR3 DNA sequence: TGTGCCAGCAGTCCAGAGGGGACTAGCGGGGCGTTAGATACGCAGTATTTT. Protein: CASSPEGTSGALDTQYF.